A selection of T cell receptor beta chains follows, all from one sample in a study of T cells after yellow fever vaccination. TCRdb reprocessed the 5' RACE reads with MiXCR, giving one entry per CDR3 protein. Among approximately 510,000 distinct CDR3 sequences listed, about a fifth were seen once. The sample was PBMCs, taken 21 days after the first yellow fever vaccination. All receptors derive from a man aged 18 to 29 who received the YFV17D yellow fever vaccine. CDR3s include the opening cysteine and the closing phenylalanine or tryptophan. D genes are given only for firm matches. For some rows the clone size is stated as once, few or many, or as a class when expanded; others skip it.

CASSAGHYEQYF TGTGCCAGCAGCGCAGGGCACTACGAGCAGTACTTC - TRBJ2-7 - TRBV12-3/TRBV12-4
CASCRNGARNSPLHF TGTGCCAGCTGTAGAAACGGGGCTCGGAATTCACCCCTCCACTTT - TRBJ1-6 - TRBV14
CASSYGTEYEQYF TGTGCCAGCAGTTACGGGACAGAATACGAGCAGTACTTC few TRBJ2-7 TRBD1 TRBV6-5
CSISLRFGQHSYNEQFF TGCAGCATATCCTTGAGGTTCGGACAGCACTCCTACAATGAGCAGTTCTTC - TRBJ2-1 - TRBV29-1
CASSFLDRGDEQFF TGCGCCAGCAGCTTTCTGGATAGGGGGGATGAGCAGTTCTTC few TRBJ2-1 - TRBV5-1
CASATVGSYGYTF TGTGCCAGCGCGACAGTCGGGAGCTATGGCTACACCTTC - TRBJ1-2 - TRBV7-9
CAISEAGTGSYEQYF TGTGCCATCAGTGAGGCCGGGACAGGCTCCTACGAGCAGTACTTC - TRBJ2-7 TRBD1 TRBV10-3
CASSLNAGGPQHF TGTGCCAGCAGCTTAAATGCTGGTGGGCCCCAGCATTTT - TRBJ1-5 - TRBV7-3
CASSSGQGLAAFF TGTGCCAGCAGCTCTGGACAGGGACTGGCAGCTTTCTTT few TRBJ1-1 TRBD1 TRBV28
CSAPGQGRETQYF TGCAGTGCTCCGGGACAGGGGCGCGAGACCCAGTACTTC - TRBJ2-5 TRBD1 TRBV20-1
CASSESQGSSYEQYF TGCGCCAGCAGTGAGTCTCAGGGGAGCTCCTACGAGCAGTACTTC once TRBJ2-7 - TRBV10-1
CASRQSQGARTEAFF TGTGCCAGCCGACAGTCCCAGGGGGCGCGGACTGAAGCTTTCTTT few TRBJ1-1 TRBD1 TRBV11-2
CASSFPRTEEAFF TGTGCCAGCAGCTTTCCCCGGACGGAAGAAGCTTTCTTT - TRBJ1-1 - TRBV7-2
CSGGTSGSTDTQYF TGCAGCGGCGGGACTAGCGGTAGCACAGATACGCAGTATTTT - TRBJ2-3 TRBD2 TRBV29-1
CSCSTGFYGYTF TGCAGTTGTTCAACAGGGTTCTATGGCTACACCTTC - TRBJ1-2 - TRBV20-1
CASSNPDHGTSTYEQYF TGCGCCAGCAGCAACCCTGACCACGGGACATCGACCTACGAGCAGTACTTC few TRBJ2-7 - TRBV5-1
CSATNGGGAQPQHF TGCAGTGCAACCAACGGGGGCGGGGCTCAGCCCCAGCATTTT few TRBJ1-5 - TRBV20-1
CASSHLEVTGELFF TGTGCCAGCAGCCACCTCGAGGTCACCGGGGAGCTGTTTTTT - TRBJ2-2 - TRBV14
CASSRSGGASYNEQFF TGTGCCAGCAGTCGTAGCGGGGGGGCCTCTTACAATGAGCAGTTCTTC - TRBJ2-1 TRBD2 TRBV12-3/TRBV12-4
CASSFGGAGNEQFF TGTGCCAGCAGCTTTGGAGGGGCCGGCAATGAGCAGTTCTTC few TRBJ2-1 - TRBV7-2
CSVEAQETQYF TGCAGCGTTGAGGCCCAAGAGACCCAGTACTTC few TRBJ2-5 - TRBV29-1
CASSLVGAPDTQYF TGCGCCAGCAGCTTGGTGGGGGCCCCAGATACGCAGTATTTT few TRBJ2-3 - TRBV5-1
CASSDVGTDNTEAFF TGCGCCAGCAGTGATGTTGGGACCGATAACACTGAAGCTTTCTTT once TRBJ1-1 - TRBV10-2
CASSPHPGALTDTQYF TGTGCCAGCAGCCCCCACCCGGGGGCTCTCACAGATACGCAGTATTTT few TRBJ2-3 - TRBV3-1
CASSLAAGAETQYF TGTGCCAGCAGCTTAGCAGCGGGGGCGGAGACCCAGTACTTC few TRBJ2-5 TRBD2 TRBV7-2
CASSNGLATETQYF TGTGCCAGCAGTAACGGACTAGCGACAGAGACCCAGTACTTC many TRBJ2-5 TRBD2 TRBV6-2/TRBV6-3
CASSLGGSANNEQFF TGTGCCAGCAGCTTAGGTGGTAGCGCCAACAATGAGCAGTTCTTC - TRBJ2-1 - TRBV7-6
CASSFQWGGEKLFF TGTGCCAGCAGCTTCCAGTGGGGGGGTGAAAAACTGTTTTTT few TRBJ1-4 - TRBV7-2
CASSEAWASRETQYF TGTGCCAGCAGTGAAGCTTGGGCGTCGCGGGAGACCCAGTACTTC - TRBJ2-5 - TRBV6-1
CASSLGGSYTDTQYF TGCGCCAGCAGCTTGGGCGGGAGCTACACAGATACGCAGTATTTT - TRBJ2-3 TRBD2 TRBV5-1
CATSDLGGVQETQYF TGTGCCACCAGTGACCTCGGTGGGGTCCAAGAGACCCAGTACTTC few TRBJ2-5 - TRBV24-1
CASSQVSGGKVDTQYF TGCGCCAGCAGCCAAGTAAGCGGGGGGAAAGTCGATACGCAGTATTTT - TRBJ2-3 TRBD2 TRBV4-1
CASSLVGQASFF TGTGCCAGCAGCTTAGTCGGACAGGCTTCGTTTTTT - TRBJ2-2 TRBD1 TRBV7-8
CASRRGQSHEQYF TGTGCCAGCAGGAGGGGACAATCGCACGAGCAGTACTTC few TRBJ2-7 - TRBV7-3
CASSLGQGALNTEAFF TGTGCCAGCAGTTTAGGGCAGGGGGCATTGAACACTGAAGCTTTCTTT few TRBJ1-1 TRBD1 TRBV12-3/TRBV12-4
CASSFGGGSHEQYF TGTGCCAGCAGCTTTGGCGGGGGGTCCCACGAGCAGTACTTC few TRBJ2-7 TRBD2 TRBV9
CASSSERGALETQYF TGCGCCAGCAGCTCCGAGCGGGGGGCCCTGGAGACCCAGTACTTC few TRBJ2-5 TRBD2 TRBV5-1
CASSAHSLYNEQFF TGTGCCAGCAGCGCACACAGCTTATACAATGAGCAGTTCTTC few TRBJ2-1 - TRBV3-1
CASSLSGGAVVEQFF TGTGCCAGCAGTCTTAGCGGGGGGGCCGTGGTTGAGCAGTTCTTC few TRBJ2-1 TRBD2 TRBV4-2
CASSSGTSQSTDTQYF TGTGCCAGCAGCTCCGGGACTAGCCAAAGCACAGATACGCAGTATTTT few TRBJ2-3 TRBD2 TRBV11-3
CASSQDGTRAVHF TGCGCCAGCAGCCAAGACGGGACACGGGCAGTCCACTTT few TRBJ1-6 - TRBV4-1
CASSPPRSGGAENTGELFF TGTGCCAGCAGCCCACCGCGTAGCGGGGGGGCCGAGAACACCGGGGAGCTGTTTTTT - TRBJ2-2 TRBD2 TRBV11-2
CASSQVSGGAFLASTDTQYF TGCGCCAGCAGCCAAGTGAGCGGGGGGGCCTTCCTTGCTAGCACAGATACGCAGTATTTT - TRBJ2-3 TRBD2 TRBV4-1
CASSYQVPPTEAFF TGTGCCAGCAGTTACCAGGTCCCCCCCACTGAAGCTTTCTTT few TRBJ1-1 - TRBV6-5
CASSVDRNEQFF TGTGCCAGCAGCGTAGACAGGAATGAGCAGTTCTTC many TRBJ2-1 - TRBV2
CSARAREKLFF TGCAGTGCTAGAGCTCGTGAAAAACTGTTTTTT - TRBJ1-4 - TRBV20-1
CASSLGSQPQHF TGTGCCAGCAGCTTAGGTTCTCAGCCCCAGCATTTT - TRBJ1-5 - TRBV7-9
CASSLSSNNSPLHF TGTGCCAGCAGCTTAAGCAGTAATAATTCACCCCTCCACTTT - TRBJ1-6 - TRBV7-9